This is a list of T cell receptor beta chains from one sample in a study of shared clonotypes between healthy human individuals. Assay used: immunoSEQ multiplex PCR; TCRdb lists only in-frame clones, some missing. The data hold approximately 2.4 million clones, with nearly 97% observed a single time. Sample: naive CD4+ T cells sorted from blood. Every receptor here comes from a man aged 18 to 30 in good health. The CDR3 runs from the conserved cysteine through the conserved F or W. Each record gives: D gene, J gene, V gene, CDR3 protein, CDR3 DNA. The D gene is left open where the match is weak.

D: NA
J: TRBJ2-7
V: TRBV21-1
CDR3: CASSKRRRPRNEQYF
DNA: TGTGCCAGCAGCAAGCGCAGACGGCCGAGGAACGAGCAGTACTTC

D: TRBD1
J: TRBJ2-2
V: TRBV28
CDR3: CASSLSLGTGNTGELFF
DNA: TGTGCCAGCAGTTTATCGCTCGGGACAGGTAACACCGGGGAGCTGTTTTTT

D: NA
J: TRBJ1-2
V: TRBV2
CDR3: CASRIGPGRGDTNYGYTF
DNA: TGTGCCAGCAGGATCGGACCGGGACGGGGCGACACTAACTATGGCTACACCTTC

D: NA
J: TRBJ1-1
V: TRBV29-1
CDR3: CSVHPVWGTEAFF
DNA: TGCAGCGTCCACCCCGTTTGGGGCACTGAAGCTTTCTTT

D: TRBD1
J: TRBJ2-7
V: TRBV6-1
CDR3: CASTLAGTAYEQYF
DNA: TGTGCCAGCACGCTCGCCGGGACAGCCTACGAGCAGTACTTC

D: NA
J: TRBJ2-4
V: TRBV11-2
CDR3: CASSLGGSLAKNIQYF
DNA: TGTGCCAGCAGCTTAGGGGGTTCACTAGCCAAAAACATTCAGTACTTC

D: NA
J: TRBJ2-2
V: TRBV7-3
CDR3: CASSPGVGELFF
DNA: TGTGCCAGCAGCCCAGGGGTCGGGGAGCTGTTTTTT

D: NA
J: TRBJ1-5
V: TRBV27
CDR3: CASSLFGGVSNQPQHF
DNA: TGTGCCAGCAGTTTATTTGGGGGTGTAAGCAATCAGCCCCAGCATTTT

D: NA
J: TRBJ2-5
V: TRBV2
CDR3: CASSGREVRETQYF
DNA: TGTGCCAGCAGCGGCAGGGAGGTTAGAGAGACCCAGTACTTC

D: TRBD1
J: TRBJ1-1
V: TRBV10-1
CDR3: CASSAGTGGGTEAFF
DNA: TGCGCCAGCAGTGCCGGGACAGGGGGCGGCACTGAAGCTTTCTTT

D: TRBD2
J: TRBJ2-1
V: TRBV5-1
CDR3: CASSSPQLKLAGAYNEQFF
DNA: TGCGCCAGCAGCTCCCCACAATTAAAACTAGCGGGGGCCTACAATGAGCAGTTCTTC

D: NA
J: TRBJ1-6
V: TRBV18
CDR3: CASSPVRAVINSPLHF
DNA: TGTGCCAGCTCACCCGTAAGGGCAGTGATTAATTCACCCCTCCACTTT

D: NA
J: TRBJ2-3
V: TRBV25-1
CDR3: CASSGRMSLFTDTQYF
DNA: TGTGCCAGCAGTGGCCGAATGTCCTTATTCACAGATACGCAGTATTTT

D: TRBD1
J: TRBJ1-5
V: TRBV4-2
CDR3: CASSQDLGQFSNQPQHF
DNA: TGTGCCAGCAGCCAAGATTTGGGACAGTTTAGCAATCAGCCCCAGCATTTT